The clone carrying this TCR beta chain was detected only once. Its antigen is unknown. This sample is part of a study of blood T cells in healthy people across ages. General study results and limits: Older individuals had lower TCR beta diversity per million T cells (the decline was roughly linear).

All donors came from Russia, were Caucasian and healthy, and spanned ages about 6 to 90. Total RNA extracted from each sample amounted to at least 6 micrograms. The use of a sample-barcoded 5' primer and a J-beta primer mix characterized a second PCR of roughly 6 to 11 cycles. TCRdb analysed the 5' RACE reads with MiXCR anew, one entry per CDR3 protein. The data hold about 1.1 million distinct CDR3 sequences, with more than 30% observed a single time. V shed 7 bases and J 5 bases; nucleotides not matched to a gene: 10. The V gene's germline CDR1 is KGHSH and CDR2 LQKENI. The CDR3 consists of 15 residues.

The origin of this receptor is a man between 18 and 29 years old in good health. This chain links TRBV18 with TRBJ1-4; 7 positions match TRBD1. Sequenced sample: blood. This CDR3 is CASLPKQGRNEKLFF. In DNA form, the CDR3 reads TGTGCCAGCTTACCTAAACAGGGGCGGAATGAAAAACTGTTTTTT.